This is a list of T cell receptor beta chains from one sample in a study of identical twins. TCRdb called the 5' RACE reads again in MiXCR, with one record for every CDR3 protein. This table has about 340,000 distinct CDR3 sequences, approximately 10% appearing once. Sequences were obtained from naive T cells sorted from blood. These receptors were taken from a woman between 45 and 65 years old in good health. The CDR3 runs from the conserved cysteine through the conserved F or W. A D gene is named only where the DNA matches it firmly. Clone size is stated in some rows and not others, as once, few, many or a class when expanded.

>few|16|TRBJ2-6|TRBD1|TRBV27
CASKLEQGSGANVLTF
TGTGCCAGCAAGCTCGAACAGGGGTCTGGGGCCAACGTCCTGACTTTC
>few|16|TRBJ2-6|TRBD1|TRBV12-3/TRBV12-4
CASRDTGGAGANVLTF
TGTGCCAGCAGGGACACAGGGGGCGCTGGGGCCAACGTCCTGACTTTC
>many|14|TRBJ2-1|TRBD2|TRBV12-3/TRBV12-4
CASRASGSWGEQFF
TGTGCCAGCAGGGCTAGCGGGAGTTGGGGTGAGCAGTTCTTC
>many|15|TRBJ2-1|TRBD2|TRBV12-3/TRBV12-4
CASSRGGAGYNEQFF
TGTGCCAGCAGTCGCGGGGGAGCGGGTTACAATGAGCAGTTCTTC
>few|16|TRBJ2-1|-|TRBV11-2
CASSRTIPDLGNEQFF
TGTGCCAGCAGCCGGACAATCCCGGATTTGGGCAATGAGCAGTTCTTC
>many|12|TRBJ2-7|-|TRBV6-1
CASGIAPYEQYF
TGTGCCAGCGGTATCGCTCCCTACGAGCAGTACTTC
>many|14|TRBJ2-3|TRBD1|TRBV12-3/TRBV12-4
CASGGGTGPDTQYF
TGTGCCAGCGGAGGCGGGACAGGGCCAGATACGCAGTATTTT
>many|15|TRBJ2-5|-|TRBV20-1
CSARDHREYQETQYF
TGCAGTGCTAGAGATCACAGGGAGTACCAAGAGACCCAGTACTTC
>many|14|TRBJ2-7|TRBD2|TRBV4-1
CASSQDGRAYEQYF
TGCGCCAGCAGCCAAGACGGGAGGGCCTACGAGCAGTACTTC
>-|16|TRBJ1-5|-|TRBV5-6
CASSLEGGNRNQPQHF
TGTGCCAGCAGCTTGGAAGGCGGCAACCGCAATCAGCCCCAGCATTTT
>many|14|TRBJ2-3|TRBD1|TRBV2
CASTRDRGLDTQYF
TGTGCCAGCACCCGGGACAGGGGGCTTGATACGCAGTATTTT
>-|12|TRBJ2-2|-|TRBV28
CASSFAAGELFF
TGTGCCAGCAGTTTTGCAGCCGGGGAGCTGTTTTTT
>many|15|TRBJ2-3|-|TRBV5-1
CASSGLGVGPDTQYF
TGCGCCAGCAGCGGCCTCGGCGTGGGTCCAGATACGCAGTATTTT
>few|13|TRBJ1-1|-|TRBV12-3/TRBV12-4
CASSFQPNTEAFF
TGTGCCAGCAGTTTTCAACCTAACACTGAAGCTTTCTTT
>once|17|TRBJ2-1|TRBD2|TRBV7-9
CASSLRPRLAGPNDQFF
TGTGCCAGCAGCTTAAGGCCTAGGCTAGCGGGACCTAATGACCAGTTCTTC
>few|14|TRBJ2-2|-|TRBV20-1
CSASDSLRTGELFF
TGCAGTGCCTCGGACTCCTTGCGAACCGGGGAGCTGTTTTTT
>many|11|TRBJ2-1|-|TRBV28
CASSGQNEQFF
TGTGCCAGCTCAGGACAGAATGAGCAGTTCTTC
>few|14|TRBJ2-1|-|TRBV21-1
CASRQVGLYNEQFF
TGTGCCAGTAGACAGGTCGGGCTTTACAATGAGCAGTTCTTC
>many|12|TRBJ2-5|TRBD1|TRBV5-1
CASNRQGETQYF
TGCGCCAGCAACAGACAGGGCGAGACCCAGTACTTC
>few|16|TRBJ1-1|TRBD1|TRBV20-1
CSASNRQGVVGTEAFF
TGCAGTGCTAGCAATCGACAGGGGGTTGTCGGCACTGAAGCTTTCTTT
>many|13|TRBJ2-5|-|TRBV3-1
CASSLFPQETQYF
TGTGCCAGCAGCCTGTTTCCCCAAGAGACCCAGTACTTC
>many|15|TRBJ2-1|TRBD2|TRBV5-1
CASSSGTSGYNEQFF
TGTGCCAGCAGTTCTGGGACTAGCGGCTACAATGAGCAGTTCTTC
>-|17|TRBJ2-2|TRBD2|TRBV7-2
CASSLVGGSANTGELFF
TGTGCCAGCAGCTTAGTGGGCGGGAGCGCGAACACCGGGGAGCTGTTTTTT
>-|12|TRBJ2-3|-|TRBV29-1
CSVVLESDTQYF
TGCAGCGTTGTGTTAGAAAGTGATACGCAGTATTTT
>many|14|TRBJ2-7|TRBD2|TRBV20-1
CSVGGASGAYEQYF
TGCAGTGTCGGCGGGGCTAGCGGAGCCTACGAGCAGTACTTC
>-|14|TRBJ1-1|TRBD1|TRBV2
CASSEDRAYTEAFF
TGTGCCAGCAGTGAGGACAGGGCTTACACGGAAGCTTTCTTT
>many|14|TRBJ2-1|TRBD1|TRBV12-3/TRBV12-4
CASSLAGGYNEQFF
TGTGCCAGCAGTTTGGCAGGGGGCTACAATGAGCAGTTCTTC
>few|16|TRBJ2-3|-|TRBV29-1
CSVERRLARSGDTQYF
TGCAGCGTTGAAAGGCGGCTAGCGAGAAGTGGAGATACGCAGTATTTT
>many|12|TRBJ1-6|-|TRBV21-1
CASSACSLPLHF
TGTGCCAGCAGCGCCTGCTCTCTCCCCCTCCACTTT
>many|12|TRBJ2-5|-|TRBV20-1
CSATDRGETQYF
TGCAGTGCTACTGATCGAGGAGAGACCCAGTACTTC
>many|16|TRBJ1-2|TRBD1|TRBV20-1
CSAPARGGTGDYGYTF
TGCAGTGCCCCCGCCCGGGGCGGGACAGGGGACTATGGCTACACCTTC
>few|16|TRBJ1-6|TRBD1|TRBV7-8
CASSSQGQGVGSPLHF
TGTGCCAGCAGCTCGCAGGGACAGGGGGTAGGATCACCCCTCCACTTT
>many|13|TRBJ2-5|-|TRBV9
CASSVDGQETQYF
TGTGCCAGCAGCGTGGACGGACAAGAGACCCAGTACTTC
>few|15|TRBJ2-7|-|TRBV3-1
CASSLNRDTYPGQYF
TGTGCCAGCAGCCTGAACCGGGACACCTACCCCGGGCAGTACTTC
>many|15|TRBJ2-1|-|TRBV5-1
CASSSRGDSYNEQFF
TGCGCCAGCAGCTCGCGGGGCGACTCCTACAATGAGCAGTTCTTC
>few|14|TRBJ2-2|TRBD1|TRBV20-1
CSARDRGWAGELFF
TGCAGTGCTAGGGACAGGGGTTGGGCCGGGGAGCTGTTTTTT
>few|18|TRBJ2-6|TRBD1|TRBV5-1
CASSPGTGIRWGANVLTF
TGCGCCAGCAGCCCCGGGACAGGTATTCGGTGGGGGGCCAACGTCCTGACTTTC
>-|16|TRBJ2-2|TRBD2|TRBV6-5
CASRNLAGVATGELFF
TGTGCCAGCAGAAATCTAGCGGGAGTTGCCACCGGGGAGCTGTTTTTT
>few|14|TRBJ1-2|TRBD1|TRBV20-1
CSARPTGARGGYTF
TGCAGTGCTAGACCCACAGGGGCTCGCGGGGGCTACACCTTC
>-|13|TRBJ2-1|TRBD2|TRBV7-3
CASSGGPRNEQFF
TGTGCCAGTTCGGGAGGGCCGCGGAATGAGCAGTTCTTC
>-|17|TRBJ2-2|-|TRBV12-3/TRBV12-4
CASSLFLSATNTGELFF
TGTGCCAGCAGTTTGTTTCTGTCAGCGACGAACACCGGGGAGCTGTTTTTT
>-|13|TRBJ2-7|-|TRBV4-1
CASSQDSIYEQYF
TGCGCCAGCAGCCAAGATTCCATTTACGAGCAGTACTTC
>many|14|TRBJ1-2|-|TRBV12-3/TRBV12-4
CASSLSAFNYGYTF
TGTGCCAGCAGTTTATCGGCATTTAACTATGGCTACACCTTC
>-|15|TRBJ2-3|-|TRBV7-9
CASSLADSWADTQYF
TGTGCCAGCAGCTTAGCGGACTCCTGGGCAGATACGCAGTATTTT
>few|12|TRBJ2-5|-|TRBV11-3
CASRGFKETQYF
TGTGCCAGCAGGGGATTTAAAGAGACCCAGTACTTC